Following are 18 T cell receptor beta chains from one sample sequenced in a study of blood T cell repertoires in COVID-19. The data were produced by immunoSEQ multiplex PCR, yet TCRdb's version contains in-frame clones alone and is incomplete. The sample yields about 140,000 clones, roughly four fifths seen once. What was sequenced was peripheral blood. These receptors were collected from a woman over 75 with acute or convalescent COVID-19.

The CDR3 region is CASTTSANTGELFF. CDR3 bases: TGCGCCAGCACTACTAGCGCGAACACCGGGGAGCTGTTTTTT. The chain couples TRBV5-1 to TRBJ2-2, with 7 bases matching TRBD2. Germline CDR1 reads SGHRS; CDR2 reads YFSETQ. With V trimmed by 6 bases and J by 0 bases, 2 bases remained unmatched. The CDR3 runs 14 residues. Supplemented by reference TRBV5-1 and TRBJ2-2, the full variable domain reads KAGVTQTPRYLIKTRGQQVTLSCSPISGHRSVSWYQQTPGQGLQFLFEYFSETQRNKGNFPGRFSGRQFSNSRSEMNVSTLELGDSALYLCASTTSANTGELFFGEGSRLTVL.

The chain is built from TRBV6-5 and TRBJ1-1; D gene unclear. In germline, CDR1 is MNHEY, CDR2 SVGAGI. Trimming took off 6 bases at V and 3 bases at J, with 11 bases between the two ends. The CDR3 consists of 13 residues. The CDR3 region has the DNA TGTGCCAGCAGGCCGAGAGTTGACACTGAAGCTTTCTTT. Translation: CASRPRVDTEAFF.

This sequence joins TRBV6-5 and TRBJ2-6; a possible D gene is TRBD2 (5 bases). The CDR3 totals 14 residues. The germline V and J ends were trimmed by 6 bases and 0 bases, with 6 bases remaining between them. The germline V gene encodes CDR1 MNHEY and CDR2 SVGAGI. The DNA for the CDR3 is TGTGCCAGCAGGGGGAGCTCTGGGGCCAACGTCCTGACTTTC. This translates into CASRGSSGANVLTF.

The chain combines TRBV30 with TRBJ1-1, with D hard to call. Trimming pared 6 bases from V and 1 base from J, leaving 12 bases between. Germline V lookup: CDR1 GTSNPN, CDR2 SVGIG (reference sequence). This CDR3 comprises 13 residues. CDR3 sequence: CACEIRGNTEAFF. DNA for the CDR3: TGTGCCTGCGAAATTCGGGGGAACACTGAAGCTTTCTTT.

This chain joins TRBV5-1 and TRBJ1-2, with 7 bases matching TRBD1. Trimming removed 3 bases from V and 4 bases from J; junction bases left unmatched: 9. Germline lookup yields CDR1 SGHRS and CDR2 YFSETQ. The CDR3 loop spans 15 amino acids. The CDR3 nucleotides read TGCGCCAGCAGCTCAGAGACAGGGACAGTCTATGGCTACACCTTC. The encoded protein is CASSSETGTVYGYTF.

This clone has just one count. The chain couples TRBV6-5 to TRBJ2-7, with TRBD2 matching 8 bases. V lost 5 bases, J lost 2 bases, and 8 bases stayed unmatched. CDR3 length: 15 residues. Germline V CDR1 and CDR2: MNHEY, SVGAGI. CDR3: CASSPTGGRAYEQYF. The CDR3 DNA sequence: TGTGCCAGCAGTCCCACGGGAGGGAGGGCCTACGAGCAGTACTTC.

The chain has TRBV20-1 and TRBJ2-5, with 7 bases fitting TRBD2. V was pared by 8 bases and J by 3 bases, with 3 bases of the junction left unmatched. Germline V gives CDR1 DFQATT, CDR2 SNEGSKA (reference sequence). This CDR3 has 11 residues. The CDR3 DNA follows: TGCAGTACGAGCGGGGAAGAGACCCAGTACTTC. This codes for CSTSGEETQYF.

The chain links TRBV7-6 to TRBJ2-1; 8 nucleotides line up with TRBD2. Germline values: CDR1 SGHVS, CDR2 FNYEAQ. Unmatched junction bases numbered 10, after V lost 2 bases and J lost 7 bases. The CDR3 length is 16 residues. The CDR3 bases are TGTGCCAGCAGCTTACTTACGGGAGGGCCGCAGAATGAGCAGTTCTTC. Translating gives CASSLLTGGPQNEQFF. Full variable domain (remainder filled in from reference TRBV7-6 and TRBJ2-1): GAGVSQSPRYKVTKRGQDVALRCDPISGHVSLYWYRQALGQGPEFLTYFNYEAQQDKSGLPNDRFSAERPEGSISTLTIQRTEQRDSAMYRCASSLLTGGPQNEQFFGPGTRLTVL.

This clone has just one count. The chain combines TRBV9 with TRBJ1-5, with 8 bases fitting TRBD1. J lost 6 bases, V lost 4 bases, and 6 bases had no gene match. There are 14 residues in the CDR3. The germline CDR1 and CDR2 sequences are SGDLS and YYNGEE. CDR3 nucleotide sequence: TGTGCCAGCAGCACCGGACAGGGCCCTCAGCCCCAGCATTTT. Protein product: CASSTGQGPQPQHF. The full variable domain, in which reference TRBV9 and TRBJ1-5 provide the parts outside the CDR3, is DSGVTQTPKHLITATGQRVTLRCSPRSGDLSVYWYQQSLDQGLQFLIQYYNGEERAKGNILERFSAQQFPDLHSELNLSSLELGDSALYFCASSTGQGPQPQHFGDGTRLSIL.

This chain uses TRBV11-2 with TRBJ2-3; 15 bases align to TRBD2. V dropped 7 bases and J dropped 9; count of bases not matched to a gene: 14. The CDR3 has 17 residues. Per the germline V gene, CDR1 is SGHAT and CDR2 is FQNNGV. CDR3 DNA: TGTGCCAGCATCCCCCAGCCGGGACTAGCGGGAGGACGCACGCAGTATTTT. Protein product: CASIPQPGLAGGRTQYF.

The chain links TRBV19 to TRBJ1-5; D might be TRBD1 (5 bases). The CDR3 consists of 15 residues. The V gene's germline CDR1 is LNHDA and CDR2 SQIVND (reference sequence). V shed 4 bases and J shed 2 bases, with 12 bases lying between them. The DNA for the CDR3 is TGTGCCAGTAGTAGACAAGACAGAGGCAATCAGCCCCAGCATTTT. Its protein product is CASSRQDRGNQPQHF.

This clone came up once. V gene TRBV24-1 combines with J gene TRBJ2-6; maybe TRBD2 (6 bases). The germline V gene has CDR1 KGHDR and CDR2 SFDVKD. Between the trimmed V and J ends, which lost 9 bases and 1 base, there was a span of 12 bases. This CDR3 is built from 15 residues. The CDR3 sequence is CATSSGVSGANVLTF. In DNA, the CDR3 is TGTGCCACCTCATCGGGGGTGTCTGGGGCCAACGTCCTGACTTTC.

This chain uses TRBV5-4 with TRBJ1-2; 7 nucleotides align to TRBD1. Germline values: CDR1 SGHNT, CDR2 YYREEE (reference sequence). V trimming: 3 bases; J trimming: 2 bases; junction bases outside the gene matches: 7. The CDR3 has 15 amino acids. CDR3 sequence (DNA): TGTGCCAGCAGCTGGGGACAGACTTTCAACTATGGCTACACCTTC. It translates to CASSWGQTFNYGYTF. Drawing the rest from reference TRBV5-4 and TRBJ1-2, the complete variable domain is ETGVTQSPTHLIKTRGQQVTLRCSSQSGHNTVSWYQQALGQGPQFIFQYYREEENGRGNFPPRFSGLQFPNYSSELNVNALELDDSALYLCASSWGQTFNYGYTFGSGTRLTVV.

The chain joins TRBV7-7 to TRBJ2-1, with 10 nucleotides matching TRBD2. The CDR3 spans 17 residues. Trimming took 4 bases from V and 9 from J; bases not matched to a gene: 15. CDR1 and CDR2 (germline): SSHAT, FNYEAQ (reference sequence). CDR3 sequence (DNA): TGTGCCAGCAGCTACGACATGGGCCTAGCGGGAGTGGGTGAGCAGTTCTTC. Its protein is CASSYDMGLAGVGEQFF.

The chain is built from TRBV28 and TRBJ2-1, with TRBD2 matching 9 bases. In germline, CDR1 is MDHEN, CDR2 SYDVKM. The ends lost 6 bases at V and 0 bases at J; junction bases unmatched: 3. CDR3 size: 15 residues. Here the CDR3 DNA reads TGTGCCAGCAGGACTAGCGGAATCTCCTACAATGAGCAGTTCTTC. Protein sequence: CASRTSGISYNEQFF. Variable domain in full (rest from reference TRBV28 and TRBJ2-1): DVKVTQSSRYLVKRTGEKVFLECVQDMDHENMFWYRQDPGLGLRLIYFSYDVKMKEKGDIPEGYSVSREKKERFSLILESASTNQTSMYLCASRTSGISYNEQFFGPGTRLTVL.

The chain has TRBV19 and TRBJ1-5, with D possibly being TRBD1 (6 bases). Germline CDR1 LNHDA, CDR2 SQIVND (reference sequence). V lost 6 bases to trimming and J lost 5 bases, with 14 bases between them. CDR3 length: 14 residues. The CDR3 protein is CASRDWRTDQPQHF. The CDR3 DNA follows: TGTGCCAGTAGGGATTGGAGGACAGATCAGCCCCAGCATTTT.

This clone came up once. Within the sample, other DNA sequences also encode this same CDR3. The genes are TRBV5-6 and TRBJ2-7, with TRBD1 matching over 7 bases. Germline assignment: CDR1 SGHDT and CDR2 YYEEEE. This CDR3 spans 15 amino acids. V was clipped by 0 bases and J by 0 bases; unmatched bases: 3. The CDR3 protein is CASSLAGGSSYEQYF. In DNA form, the CDR3 reads TGTGCCAGCAGCTTGGCAGGGGGAAGCTCCTACGAGCAGTACTTC. Looking up the rest from reference TRBV5-6 and TRBJ2-7 gives the full variable domain: DAGVTQSPTHLIKTRGQQVTLRCSPKSGHDTVSWYQQALGQGPQFIFQYYEEEERQRGNFPDRFSGHQFPNYSSELNVNALLLGDSALYLCASSLAGGSSYEQYFGPGTRLTVT.

This chain links TRBV9 with TRBJ2-7; a weak D match, TRBD1 (5 bases). CDR1 and CDR2 from the germline V gene are SGDLS and YYNGEE. The ends were cut back, 3 bases at V and 2 bases at J, with 18 bases in the middle. The CDR3 is 16 residues long. The CDR3 DNA reads TGTGCCAGCAGCGCCCAGGGATCCCGCGCGGCCTACGAGCAGTACTTC. Protein: CASSAQGSRAAYEQYF.